Each of the 30 T cell receptor beta chains below was sequenced from the same sample in a study of blood T cell repertoires in COVID-19 (TCRdb year 2020). The library came from the immunoSEQ multiplex PCR assay. TCRdb's version of the immuneACCESS table is confined to in-frame rearrangements and falls short of the full clone set. An unresolved V gene accounts for under half of the shortfall where checked; the remainder is of unknown origin. This sample holds under 200,000 clones; 80% to 90% were observed only once. The biggest ten clones account for 4.5% to 5% of the sample. The sequencing input was peripheral blood. These receptors originate from a woman over 75 with acute or convalescent COVID-19.

This clone is a singleton in its sample. The chain couples TRBV18 to TRBJ1-1; 8 bases line up with TRBD1. With 6 bases clipped from V and 11 bases from J, the junction kept 8 bases outside the gene matches. CDR1 and CDR2 from the germline V gene are KGHSH and LQKENI. CDR3 length: 12 residues. The CDR3 sequence: CASSPGQAAAFF. CDR3 coding DNA: TGTGCCAGCTCCCCGGGACAGGCTGCGGCTTTCTTT.

This CDR3 reads CASSPYPTGYYGYTF. CDR3 nucleotides: TGTGCCAGCAGTCCCTACCCGACAGGGTACTATGGCTACACCTTC. This chain uses TRBV27 with TRBJ1-2; TRBD1 matches 7 bases. With V trimmed by 5 bases and J by 3 bases, 9 bases remained unmatched. The CDR3 runs 15 residues. CDR1 and CDR2 (germline): MNHEY, SMNVEV (reference sequence).

The genes are TRBV28 and TRBJ2-7; D perhaps matches TRBD2 (6 bases). Germline loops: CDR1 MDHEN, CDR2 SYDVKM. V lost 4 bases and J lost 6, with 19 bases in between. CDR3 length: 15 amino acids. The CDR3 coding sequence is TGTGCCAGCAGTTCGGGACTCCCCGTTAGCGGCGAGCAGTACTTC. It translates to CASSSGLPVSGEQYF.

The chain carries TRBV27 and TRBJ1-1; D gene ambiguous. CDR3 size: 13 residues. Trimming removed 5 bases from V and 4 bases from J, with 11 bases in between. Germline CDR1 reads MNHEY; CDR2 reads SMNVEV (reference sequence). CDR3 nucleotide sequence: TGTGCCAGCAGTATCCGGGAGGGCACTGAAGCTTTCTTT. Protein: CASSIREGTEAFF.

The chain employs TRBV7-2 and TRBJ2-5; D is perhaps TRBD2 (6 bases). V was shortened by 2 bases and J by 2 bases, with 15 bases between the two germline ends. The CDR3 is made up of 16 amino acids. CDR1 is SGHTA, CDR2 FQGNSA, per germline. The CDR3 DNA follows: TGTGCCAGCAGCTTAAGCTCCCTGGCGGGGCAAGAGACCCAGTACTTC. Residues: CASSLSSLAGQETQYF.

The V and J genes are TRBV27 and TRBJ1-1; D is uncertain. Trimming left V 0 bases short and J 5 bases short, with 16 bases between. CDR1 and CDR2 (germline): MNHEY, SMNVEV (reference sequence). This CDR3 contains 16 residues. In nucleotides, the CDR3 is TGTGCCAGCAGTTTATCGAGTACAGCCTCTGGGACTGAAGCTTTCTTT. It specifies CASSLSSTASGTEAFF.

This sequence joins TRBV27 and TRBJ2-5; TRBD2 agrees at 14 bases. V trimming: 4 bases; J trimming: 4 bases; junction bases outside the gene matches: 14. Looked up from germline, CDR1 is MNHEY and CDR2 is SMNVEV (reference sequence). The CDR3 runs to 19 residues. CDR3 sequence: CASSSWTSGRKSFRETQYF. The CDR3 DNA reads TGTGCCAGCAGTTCATGGACTAGCGGGAGGAAATCGTTTCGAGAGACCCAGTACTTC.

The V and J genes are TRBV11-3 and TRBJ2-1; D is perhaps TRBD1 (6 bases). Germline values: CDR1 SGHNT, CDR2 YENEEA. Between the trimmed V and J ends, which lost 1 base and 8 bases, there was a span of 12 bases. This CDR3 spans 14 amino acids. Here the CDR3 reads CASSLAQGRDEQFF. Here the CDR3 DNA reads TGTGCCAGCAGCTTAGCCCAGGGGCGGGATGAGCAGTTCTTC.

The chain has TRBV19 and TRBJ1-5; TRBD1 aligns across 9 bases. The CDR3 consists of 17 residues. V shed 10 bases, J shed 3 bases, and the junction held 16 bases outside the gene matches. The germline V gene has CDR1 LNHDA and CDR2 SQIVND (reference sequence). The CDR3 is CAIREGGDRAYNQPQHF. In DNA form, the CDR3 reads TGTGCCATTAGGGAGGGGGGGGACAGGGCTTACAATCAGCCCCAGCATTTT.

This clone was detected only a few times. V and J are TRBV5-1 and TRBJ1-1; no clear D. This CDR3 has 16 residues. V lost 0 bases to trimming and J lost 2 bases, with 14 bases between them. In germline, CDR1 is SGHRS, CDR2 YFSETQ. The CDR3 is CASSLGEGKGNTEAFF. The DNA of the CDR3 is TGCGCCAGCAGCTTGGGTGAGGGAAAGGGTAACACTGAAGCTTTCTTT.

This clone was observed a few times. The chain uses TRBV29-1 and TRBJ1-5, with 7 bases identical to TRBD1. CDR1 is SQVTM and CDR2 is ANQGSEA in the germline V gene. The CDR3 length is 12 residues. V gave up 4 bases and J gave up 9 bases; unmatched junction bases: 6. The CDR3 reads CSVANTGAPQHF. DNA of the CDR3: TGCAGCGTTGCGAATACAGGGGCGCCCCAGCATTTT.

The chain is built from TRBV5-6 and TRBJ2-1; 12 bases agree with TRBD2. V lost 4 bases, J lost 5 bases, and 7 bases stayed unmatched. The CDR3 runs 16 residues. Germline V gene data show CDR1 as SGHDT and CDR2 as YYEEEE. The DNA for the CDR3 is TGTGCCAGCAGCATGGTTGGACTAGCGGGACACAATGAGCAGTTCTTC. This sequence encodes CASSMVGLAGHNEQFF. The full variable domain, its missing parts supplied by reference TRBV5-6 and TRBJ2-1, is DAGVTQSPTHLIKTRGQQVTLRCSPKSGHDTVSWYQQALGQGPQFIFQYYEEEERQRGNFPDRFSGHQFPNYSSELNVNALLLGDSALYLCASSMVGLAGHNEQFFGPGTRLTVL.

This clone was observed a few times. Additional DNA sequences in this sample encode the identical CDR3. The chain couples TRBV5-4 to TRBJ1-2; D ambiguous. V gave up 0 bases and J gave up 4 bases, with 4 bases separating them. The CDR3 loop spans 12 amino acids. Germline V lookup: CDR1 SGHNT, CDR2 YYREEE (reference sequence). CDR3 coding DNA: TGTGCCAGCAGCTTGGATCGCTATGGCTACACCTTC. Translated, it gives CASSLDRYGYTF.

The chain carries TRBV3-1 (or the pseudogene TRBV3-2) and TRBJ1-6; no definite D call. The ends were cut back, 1 base at V and 0 bases at J, with 7 bases in the middle. This CDR3 is 16 amino acids long. Germline V gene sequence: CDR1 LGHDT, CDR2 YNNKEL (reference sequence). In DNA, the CDR3 is TGTGCCAGCAGCCAAGCTTTTAGCTCCTATAATTCACCCCTCCACTTT. Its translation: CASSQAFSSYNSPLHF.

The chain combines TRBV11-2 with TRBJ2-7, with 7 nucleotides matching TRBD2. The V gene end was trimmed by 5 bases and the J gene end by 0 bases; junction bases not matched to a gene: 7. Germline loops: CDR1 SGHAT, CDR2 FQNNGV. The CDR3 is 15 residues long. CDR3 DNA sequence: TGTGCCAGCAGCCCACGACCTAGCGGCTCCTACGAGCAGTACTTC. Its translation is CASSPRPSGSYEQYF.

The chain recombines TRBV7-9 with TRBJ2-3; 11 nucleotides line up with TRBD2. The CDR3 is 15 residues long. The V gene end was trimmed by 7 bases and the J gene end by 8 bases; junction bases not matched to a gene: 11. Germline V gene data show CDR1 as SEHNR and CDR2 as FQNEAQ (reference sequence). The CDR3 spells CASNLGTSGTGTQYF. CDR3 coding DNA: TGTGCCAGCAACCTCGGGACTAGCGGTACCGGTACGCAGTATTTT.

The rearrangement uses TRBV6-2 or TRBV6-3 and TRBJ1-3; D is ambiguous. The V gene lost 2 bases and the J gene lost 4 bases, with 3 bases spanning the gap. The CDR3 runs 12 residues. The germline V gene has CDR1 MNHEY and CDR2 SVGEGT. The CDR3 DNA reads as TGTGCCAGCAGTTACCGGGGAAACACCATATATTTT. Translated, it gives CASSYRGNTIYF.

J is TRBJ1-1 and V is TRBV30; D gene ambiguous. Looked up from germline, CDR1 is GTSNPN and CDR2 is SVGIG (reference sequence). The CDR3 runs to 16 residues. V shed 4 bases and J shed 3 bases, with 21 bases lying between them. This CDR3 is CAWKFGGGGRDTEAFF. DNA of the CDR3: TGTGCCTGGAAATTCGGAGGTGGAGGGAGGGACACTGAAGCTTTCTTT. The full variable domain, with the rest looked up from reference TRBV30 and TRBJ1-1, is SQTIHQWPATLVQPVGSPLSLECTVEGTSNPNLYWYRQAAGRGLQLLFYSVGIGQISSEVPQNLSASRPQDRQFILSSKKLLLSDSGFYLCAWKFGGGGRDTEAFFGQGTRLTVV.

The V gene is TRBV15, the J gene TRBJ2-1, with D possibly TRBD2 on 6 matching bases. The CDR3 is 12 amino acids. Germline CDR1 and CDR2: LNHNV and YYDKDF (reference sequence). The CDR3 reads CVTGRDYNEQFF. CDR3 in DNA: TGTGTTACCGGGCGGGATTACAATGAGCAGTTCTTC.

The rearrangement uses TRBV18 and TRBJ1-4; 8 nucleotides match TRBD1. Germline loops: CDR1 KGHSH, CDR2 LQKENI. Trimming removed 6 bases from V and 2 bases from J; junction bases left unmatched: 2. The CDR3 loop spans 14 amino acids. In nucleotides, the CDR3 is TGTGCCAGCTCCCCAGGGGGCACTAATGAAAAACTGTTTTTT. This sequence encodes CASSPGGTNEKLFF.

The rearrangement joins TRBV7-9 to TRBJ1-3; 7 bases are a match to TRBD1. Unmatched junction bases numbered 7, after V lost 5 bases and J lost 0 bases. This CDR3 comprises 16 residues. Germline CDR1 reads SEHNR; CDR2 reads FQNEAQ (reference sequence). The CDR3 bases are TGTGCCAGCAGCCCCGACAGGGCTTACTCTGGAAACACCATATATTTT. Translating it yields CASSPDRAYSGNTIYF.

This chain connects TRBV5-1 to TRBJ2-1; TRBD2 aligns across 10 bases. Germline values: CDR1 SGHRS, CDR2 YFSETQ. V lost 0 bases, J lost 3 bases, and 3 bases stayed unmatched. The CDR3 totals 16 residues. CDR3 sequence reads: CASSLGVAGGYNEQFF. The CDR3 region has the DNA TGCGCCAGCAGCTTGGGAGTAGCGGGAGGCTACAATGAGCAGTTCTTC.

The genes are TRBV7-2 and TRBJ2-2, with D uncertain. Germline CDR1 reads SGHTA; CDR2 reads FQGNSA. Between the trimmed V and J ends, which lost 4 bases and 5 bases, there was a span of 14 bases. CDR3 length: 15 amino acids. This CDR3 reads CASSSLAGRTGELFF. The CDR3 nucleotides are TGTGCCAGCAGCTCCTTGGCAGGAAGGACCGGGGAGCTGTTTTTT.

This clone has just a few counts. The V and J genes are TRBV6-5 and TRBJ1-2, with 7 bases matching TRBD1. Trimming cost V 8 bases and J 4 bases; bases outside gene matches: 7. The CDR3 is 13 residues long. The germline CDR1 and CDR2 sequences are MNHEY and SVGAGI. Here the CDR3 DNA reads TGTGCCAGCCTCAACAGGGGCAGCTATGGCTACACCTTC. Amino acids: CASLNRGSYGYTF.

The V gene is TRBV5-1, the J gene TRBJ2-1; TRBD2 might be the D (7 bases). CDR3 length: 17 residues. Germline V gene data show CDR1 as SGHRS and CDR2 as YFSETQ. Trimming took off 4 bases at V and 9 bases at J, with 26 bases between the two ends. The CDR3 coding sequence is TGCGCCAGCAGCCTCCGTGGGGGGGCCGTGGACAGTTCTGAGCAGTTCTTC. Protein product: CASSLRGGAVDSSEQFF.

This clone was counted only a few times. The chain is built from TRBV7-9 and TRBJ2-7; 10 bases align to TRBD2. The CDR3 has 14 amino acids. Germline lookup yields CDR1 SEHNR and CDR2 FQNEAQ (reference sequence). With 3 bases clipped from V and 6 bases from J, the junction kept 5 bases outside the gene matches. CDR3 bases: TGTGCCAGCAGCTTCGGTCTAGCGGGAGCCGAGCAGTACTTC. It codes for CASSFGLAGAEQYF.

V is TRBV2 and J is TRBJ1-2, with D maybe TRBD1 (6 bases). CDR3 length: 16 amino acids. Germline loops: CDR1 SNHLY, CDR2 FYNNEI. Deletions cut 4 bases from V and 7 bases from J, with 22 bases between. This CDR3 is CASSGNREIQQSGYTF. CDR3 nucleotides: TGTGCCAGCAGTGGGAACAGGGAAATCCAACAGAGTGGCTACACCTTC.

The V and J genes are TRBV27 and TRBJ1-5, with a tentative D call TRBD1 (5 bases). From germline, CDR1 is MNHEY and CDR2 SMNVEV (reference sequence). V was cut by 2 bases and J by 5 bases, with 10 bases left in between. This CDR3 comprises 14 residues. The CDR3 here is CASSLRGGDQPQHF. CDR3 nucleotide sequence: TGTGCCAGCAGTTTAAGGGGCGGGGATCAGCCCCAGCATTTT.

The table lists this clone with a count of one. This chain uses TRBV3-1 (or the pseudogene TRBV3-2) with TRBJ2-1; TRBD1 might be the D (5 bases). The germline V gene encodes CDR1 LGHDT and CDR2 YNNKEL (reference sequence). V was pared by 4 bases and J by 6 bases, with 7 bases between. The CDR3 spans 12 residues. The CDR3 here is CASSRGTNEQFF. CDR3 DNA sequence: TGTGCCAGCAGCCGGGGCACCAATGAGCAGTTCTTC.

The chain is built from TRBV15 and TRBJ1-4; 8 bases map to TRBD1. Germline values: CDR1 LNHNV, CDR2 YYDKDF (reference sequence). CDR3 length equals 14 residues. V lost 5 bases and J lost 12; bases outside the gene matches: 11. This chain's CDR3 is CATSGQTGEEELFF. CDR3 nucleotides: TGTGCCACCAGCGGCCAGACAGGGGAGGAGGAACTGTTTTTT.